This entry features one T cell receptor beta chain sequence. This receptor's antigen is unknown. This sample is drawn from a study of cytomegalovirus exposure and HLA in healthy donors (dated 2017 in TCRdb). Background on the whole study: According to an earlier analysis of a few hundred of the donors, some 180 million T cells yielded over 100 million unique TCR beta sequences and more than 250 Gb of sequence data. Of the roughly 400 genotyped donors, over 65% fell in the genetic ancestry cluster associated with self-reported Caucasian donors. Every discovery cohort repertoire had been produced on one sequencing platform. The study used immunosequencing to profile the T cell repertoires of hundreds of subjects and linked those repertoires to cytomegalovirus serostatus. Typing coverage varied by locus: roughly 620-640 donors for A, B, C, DRB1 and DQB1; roughly 560 for DQA1; around 570 for DPA1; under 490 for DPB1. A separate validation cohort of roughly 130 different subjects was used in addition to the approximately 610-subject first cohort. An early release that covered some 630 HLA-typed donors contained approximately 300 gigabases of sequencing data and approximately 85 million unique TCR sequences. To predict cytomegalovirus infection status, the study brought together high-throughput TCR immunosequencing, statistical association of individual TCRs with disease status, and machine learning. The study aimed to test whether cataloging public T cell receptors could reveal signatures of past pathogen exposure. In the later analysis, no new phenotypic data were used to find candidate immune exposures; instead, reliance was placed on TCR beta sequences and their occurrence across donors. Donor age, sex, ethnicity and CMV serostatus were collected together with the repertoire data. In a later genetic analysis, genome-wide SNP genotypes for 398 of the 666 donors were used, and that subset was treated as a discovery cohort. A few DR-DQ haplotypes were handled as single units for association and clustering because linkage in the cohort was strong. To study patterns of TCR occurrence, a later analysis re-analyzed previously published TCR beta repertoires from around 660 donors and added high-resolution HLA genotyping. To decide whether each TCR beta V gene segment behaved as functional or pseudogenic, an earlier analysis of approximately 620 of the donors relied on high-throughput TCR beta sequencing. HLA typing covered class I and class II loci at four-digit resolution. On average, roughly 200,000 unique TCR beta nucleotide sequences were sequenced per donor among 300 to 500 genotyped donors of the cohort, with roughly a sixth of those sequences being non-productive. General conclusions and limits of the study: In a later analysis, TCR association rates were found to vary across HLA loci, with the most associated TCRs seen for DRB1 alleles and the fewest for HLA-C alleles. The authors suggested that the approach could potentially be extended to other disease states and immunological phenotypes. Over 15 rarely observed V segments, including chromosome 9 orphons, were excluded from the earlier analysis of approximately 500 of the donors because counts were too low. Linkage disequilibrium might explain the correlated functional status among segregating V segments, but an unknown experimental factor could not be excluded. A further reported finding was that TCR beta sequences accurately predicted the HLA-A and HLA-B alleles for most subjects in the first cohort. While some public TCRs were present in many individuals, most TCR sequences turned up only very rarely across donors. A later analysis found that most CMV-associated TCR beta chains appeared HLA-restricted, with HLA associations seemingly driven largely by CMV exposure. Cytomegalovirus status was reported to be diagnosed by the classifier with high specificity and sensitivity in both the original and validation cohorts. Because some donors lacked HLA typing at each locus, the association tests relied only on the typed subset. In a later analysis, 16,951 TCR beta sequences were associated with specific HLA alleles at a false discovery rate of 0.05. In the study, around 150 TCR beta chains were listed as associated with cytomegalovirus. Because the 87-base-pair reads could not distinguish some IMGT-functional V segments, including TRBV6-2 and TRBV6-3, those segments were excluded. The cohort was sequenced for TCR beta chains only, and without alpha or paired-chain data the features that could be detected were limited. V-gene and J-gene trimming of TCR beta chains was associated with a missense DCLRE1C variant in a later genetic analysis, and the association was replicated in an independent cohort. According to a later analysis, parvovirus B19, influenza, CMV and Epstein-Barr virus appeared linked to several top co-occurrence clusters. In a later analysis, HLA-associated TCR beta chains were found to be more clonally expanded and to have lower generation probabilities than equally common non-associated chains. In an earlier analysis of about 550 of the donors, most TCR beta V segments were observed in productive rearrangements about 87% or about 30% of the time, broadly matching IMGT annotations. Immune exposure information for the cohort was limited to CMV serostatus. Three of the identified cytomegalovirus-associated TCR beta chains were confirmed in vitro to be specific for cytomegalovirus antigens. A cluster of highly shared sequence variants was judged likely to be a technical artifact of the sequencing pipeline. Assigning TCR associations to individual alleles was difficult when HLA alleles, especially DR and DQ, strongly co-occurred. In a later genetic analysis, fewer N-insertions in productive TCRs were reported among donors in an Asian-associated ancestry cluster than the roughly 700-donor mean. Presence/absence analyses assumed roughly uniform sequencing depth across donors, an assumption that may not hold.

From the cysteine through the phenylalanine, the CDR3 covers 12 amino acids. The DNA shown is the 36-base CDR3, in frame from base 1. V drops 5 bases and J drops 5 bases, leaving 9 bases in between. The germline V gene specifies SGHTA as CDR1 and FQGNSA as CDR2. Library construction relied on the immunoSEQ multiplex PCR assay. The multiplex PCR relied on a mix of 60 forward primers for TCR Vbeta segments and 13 reverse primers for TCR Jbeta segments. Amplification of the CDR3 region of rearranged TCR beta genes was performed with a multiplex PCR assay on genomic DNA. On the Illumina HiSeq System, the amplified TCR beta libraries were sequenced as 87-base-pair reads. For the original study's pipeline: A later analysis counted 75 million to 100 million unique TCR beta chains across the 670 or so repertoires, and roughly 9.9 million of these chains were shared by at least two donors. A nearest-neighbor algorithm error-corrected the raw reads and collapsed the reads into unique sequences, merging closely related sequences to remove PCR and sequencing errors. CDR3 sequences were aligned to IMGT reference sequences to assign V, D and J gene segments. For a sequence to be retained, a match of at least six nucleotides was required to both a V gene segment and a J gene segment. A rearrangement was called productive if the CDR3 had no stop codons and remained in frame with V and J, and every other rearrangement was called non-productive. Following IMGT convention, CDR3 was defined as the stretch from the second conserved V-encoded cysteine to the conserved J-encoded phenylalanine. The earlier analysis of some 580 of the donors excluded any sequence lacking an unambiguous match to a single V gene segment. In an earlier analysis of around 600 of the donors, V segments were called functional above 56.7% productive rearrangements and were called segregating when the between-donor standard deviation exceeded 5%. To diagnose cytomegalovirus status from the catalog of TCR beta chain sequences, a statistical classification framework was built. V and J gene assignment, in a later analysis, came from comparing TCR nucleotide sequences with IMGT/GENE-DB human TR gene sequences. The TCRdist pipeline was used in a later analysis to assign CDR3 sequences and most-parsimonious VDJ recombination scenarios. In a later analysis, every TCR beta chain was defined by the combination of its CDR3 amino acid sequence and its V-gene family, and reads without a unique V-gene family were dropped. In a later analysis, several hundred highly shared, low-generation-probability nucleotide sequences were removed to address suspected cross-contamination and a sequencing artifact. In a later analysis, a clonal expansion index for each public chain was calculated from normalized within-repertoire ranks of inferred template counts. In a later analysis, generation probabilities were computed using a VDJ recombination model fitted to out-of-frame rearrangements, and the results were checked against IGoR. Hypergeometric tests were used in a later analysis to score TCR-TCR, TCR-HLA and TCR-CMV co-occurrence, with a repertoire-size bias correction applied to the TCR pairs. In a later analysis, false discovery rates were estimated by permuting HLA or CMV assignments 20 times. In a later analysis, co-occurring TCRs were grouped using DBSCAN, with TCRdist sequence similarity added in when clustering inside HLA-allele-positive subsets. Repertoires with fewer than 30,000 or more than 120,000 public chains, plus five repertoires with anomalous nucleotide sharing, were excluded from co-occurrence clustering. TCRdb's version of the immuneACCESS table is confined to in-frame rearrangements and falls short of the full clone set. An unresolved V gene accounts for under half of the shortfall where checked; the remainder is of unknown origin. The V and J calls and clone size were taken over from that table, and D and trimming were inferred from the DNA. The table held for this sample gives under 200,000 clones. The biggest ten clones account for about 0.8% of the sample.

The cohort comprised around 690 healthy bone marrow donors. All cohort members were sampled while nominally healthy, although unrecorded immune exposures were likely present. The donor tested CMV seropositive and was one of the 289 seropositive cohort members. Every donor gave a peripheral blood sample, and the peripheral blood mononuclear cells from that sample were used for TCR beta sequencing. Genomic DNA was extracted from the blood cell samples with the Qiagen DNeasy Blood Extraction Kit. This chain is built from TRBV7-2 and TRBJ2-5, with the D gene call left open. Sequenced input: PBMCs. The receptor was derived from a woman between 18 and 29 years old in good health and CMV-seropositive. The CDR3 region reads CASSQKLETQYF. The nucleotides are TGTGCCAGCAGCCAGAAGTTGGAGACCCAGTACTTC.